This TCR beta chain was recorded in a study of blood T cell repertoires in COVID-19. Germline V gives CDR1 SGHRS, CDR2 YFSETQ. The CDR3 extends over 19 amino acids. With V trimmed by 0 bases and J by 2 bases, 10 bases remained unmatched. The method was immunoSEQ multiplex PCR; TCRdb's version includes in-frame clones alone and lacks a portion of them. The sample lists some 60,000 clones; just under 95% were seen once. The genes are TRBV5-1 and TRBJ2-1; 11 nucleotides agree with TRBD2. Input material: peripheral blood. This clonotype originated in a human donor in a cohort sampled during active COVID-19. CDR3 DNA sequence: TGCGCCAGCAGCTTGGGGCGGCTAGCGGGAGGACCGGCCTACAATGAGCAGTTCTTC. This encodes CASSLGRLAGGPAYNEQFF.